This passage covers 12 T cell receptor beta chains from one sample sequenced in a study of blood T cell repertoires in COVID-19 (dated by TCRdb to 2020 to 2022). The method was the immunoSEQ multiplex PCR assay. TCRdb retrieved this table from immuneACCESS and kept in-frame rearrangements only. Not all clones are present; in checked studies, unresolved V genes account for under half, and no reason is known for the remainder. For this sample the table gives about 200,000 clones, of which about four fifths were detected only once. The ten largest clonotypes hold less than 3.5% of the sample. Sequencing used PBMCs or T cells enriched from blood (not recorded which). All receptors derive from a woman aged 25 to 39 who had been exposed to COVID-19.

The chain links TRBV9 to TRBJ1-3; D is possibly TRBD1 (5 bases). Trimming left V 1 base short and J 2 bases short, with 22 bases between. Looked up from germline, CDR1 is SGDLS and CDR2 is YYNGEE. This CDR3 comprises 19 residues. The CDR3 DNA follows: TGTGCCAGCAGCGTATCCCTCCCCTTACTCAGGGATCCTGGAAACACCATATATTTT. Its protein is CASSVSLPLLRDPGNTIYF.

V and J are TRBV5-6 and TRBJ1-1; D is unclear. Per the germline V gene, CDR1 is SGHDT and CDR2 is YYEEEE. There are 15 residues in the CDR3. V was clipped by 8 bases and J by 0 bases, with 17 bases between them. The CDR3 DNA sequence: TGTGCCAGTATCTCCCGGGGAGCCTTGAACACTGAAGCTTTCTTT. Protein product: CASISRGALNTEAFF.

This rearrangement joins TRBV27 to TRBJ1-5, with 8 positions matching TRBD1. Per germline, CDR1 MNHEY and CDR2 SMNVEV (reference sequence). This CDR3 is 17 amino acids long. The trim removed 4 bases at V and 4 bases at J, leaving 12 bases unmatched. The chain's CDR3 is CASSSLGQGFRNQPQHF. The CDR3 nucleotides are TGTGCCAGCAGTTCCCTCGGACAGGGCTTTAGGAATCAGCCCCAGCATTTT.

The chain has TRBV25-1 and TRBJ1-2; D possibly corresponds to TRBD1 (5 bases). Trimming took off 1 base at V and 4 bases at J, with 13 bases between the two ends. The germline gives CDR1 MGHDK, CDR2 SYGVNS. The CDR3 has 15 residues. This chain's CDR3 is CASSELGPESYGYTF. The DNA for the CDR3 is TGTGCCAGCAGTGAATTGGGGCCCGAGTCCTATGGCTACACCTTC.

V is TRBV5-1 and J is TRBJ1-2; perhaps TRBD1 as D (6 bases). In germline, CDR1 is SGHRS, CDR2 YFSETQ. The CDR3 runs to 14 residues. V shed 1 base and J shed 6 bases, with 13 bases lying between them. CDR3 region: CASSLNSGGNGYTF. The DNA for the CDR3 is TGCGCCAGCAGCTTGAACAGCGGGGGCAATGGCTACACCTTC.

The CDR3, as DNA: TGTGCCAGCAGCGATTCTTTCGACATATTTGACTACGAGCAGTACTTC. Its protein product is CASSDSFDIFDYEQYF. The chain is built from TRBV5-4 and TRBJ2-7; D is unclear. Trimming pared 4 bases from V and 3 bases from J, leaving 20 bases between. The CDR3 has 16 amino acids. The germline CDR1 and CDR2 sequences are SGHNT and YYREEE (reference sequence).

The chain couples TRBV29-1 to TRBJ2-2; the match to TRBD1 covers 7 bases. The CDR3 length is 14 residues. CDR1 SQVTM and CDR2 ANQGSEA come from the germline V gene. The ends lost 2 bases at V and 7 bases at J; junction bases unmatched: 7. CDR3 nucleotides: TGCAGCGTTGAAAGATCGTACAGGGGCGGGGAGCTGTTTTTT. Translated: CSVERSYRGGELFF.

The chain uses TRBV19 and TRBJ1-5, with D unclear. The length of the CDR3 is 18 residues. Trimming removed 5 bases from V and 0 bases from J, with 20 bases in between. Germline V lookup: CDR1 LNHDA, CDR2 SQIVND (reference sequence). CDR3 residues: CASSVYRLRGNSNQPQHF. Written as DNA, the CDR3 is TGTGCCAGTAGTGTATATCGTTTGCGGGGAAATAGCAATCAGCCCCAGCATTTT.

The chain carries TRBV19 and TRBJ1-1; D is ambiguous. The V gene's germline CDR1 is LNHDA and CDR2 SQIVND (reference sequence). V lost 5 bases and J 0 bases, leaving 13 bases between the germline ends. The CDR3 has 15 residues. The CDR3 bases are TGTGCCAGTAGTCGAAGAGTGATGTTGAACACTGAAGCTTTCTTT. The encoded protein is CASSRRVMLNTEAFF.

The chain's CDR3 is CASSAAGFNYGYTF. The CDR3 DNA reads as TGTGCCAGCAGTGCTGCAGGGTTTAACTATGGCTACACCTTC. The chain employs TRBV6-2 or TRBV6-3 and TRBJ1-2, with D possibly matching TRBD1 (5 bases). This CDR3 has 14 residues. Germline CDR1 is MNHEY and CDR2 is SVGEGT. V was pared by 5 bases and J by 1 base, with 11 bases between.

V usage is TRBV29-1 and J usage is TRBJ2-1, with 7 bases matching TRBD1. The CDR3 sequence is 12 residues long. V trimming: 8 bases; J trimming: 4 bases; junction bases outside the gene matches: 5. Germline CDR1 and CDR2: SQVTM and ANQGSEA. The CDR3: CSLPTGYNEQFF. CDR3 bases: TGCAGCTTACCGACAGGGTACAATGAGCAGTTCTTC.

This chain uses TRBV20-1 with TRBJ2-7, with 9 bases matching TRBD2. V was clipped by 3 bases and J by 6 bases; unmatched bases: 6. This CDR3 is 13 amino acids long. CDR1 DFQATT and CDR2 SNEGSKA come from the germline V gene (reference sequence). The CDR3 loop is CSASLAGSLEQYF. The CDR3 nucleotides read TGCAGTGCTAGTCTAGCGGGGAGTCTCGAGCAGTACTTC.